What follows are 20 T cell receptor beta chains derived from one specimen sequenced in a study of blood T cell repertoires in COVID-19. Sequencing used immunoSEQ multiplex PCR; TCRdb keeps in-frame clones, though not all of them. The sample shows around 300,000 clones, around 90% of them seen only once. The specimen sequenced was peripheral blood. Receptors were obtained from a woman between 40 and 55 years old who had recovered from COVID-19.

This clone was counted a single time. Other DNA sequences within the sample encode an identical CDR3. This rearrangement joins TRBV18 to TRBJ2-3; the match to TRBD2 covers 9 bases. Germline V lookup: CDR1 KGHSH, CDR2 LQKENI. Trimming took 3 bases from V and 3 from J; bases not matched to a gene: 1. The CDR3 extends over 14 amino acids. The CDR3 sequence is CASSPGLATDTQYF. The CDR3 DNA follows: TGTGCCAGCTCACCCGGACTAGCGACAGATACGCAGTATTTT.

This chain links TRBV24-1 with TRBJ2-2, with D possibly being TRBD2 (7 bases). Per germline, CDR1 KGHDR and CDR2 SFDVKD. The V end lost 3 bases, the J end lost 2 bases, and 21 bases lay between the germline ends. The CDR3 sequence is 19 residues long. CDR3 sequence: CATSDPPGGPRANTGELFF. The CDR3 nucleotides read TGTGCCACCAGTGATCCCCCCGGGGGGCCCCGGGCTAACACCGGGGAGCTGTTTTTT.

The chain carries TRBV5-6 and TRBJ2-7, with TRBD1 matching 10 bases. Germline loops: CDR1 SGHDT, CDR2 YYEEEE. This CDR3 is 14 amino acids long. Trimming at V came to 4 bases and at J to 9 bases, leaving 10 bases not matched to a gene. The CDR3 DNA is TGTGCCAGCAGCAGACAGGGGGCCATTACGGGGCAGTACTTC. It yields the protein CASSRQGAITGQYF.

The chain combines TRBV18 with TRBJ2-1; 11 bases are shared with TRBD2. From germline, CDR1 is KGHSH and CDR2 LQKENI. This CDR3 has 16 amino acids. V was pared by 3 bases and J by 7 bases, with 8 bases of the junction left unmatched. The DNA for the CDR3 is TGTGCCAGCTCACCGCCGACTAGCGGGATCGGGAATGAGCAGTTCTTC. Protein: CASSPPTSGIGNEQFF.

This clone was recorded only once. CDR3 sequence (DNA): TGTGCCAGCAGCCCGAGCCTGGGCTCGGACACCGGGGAGCTGTTTTTT. Protein product: CASSPSLGSDTGELFF. This sequence joins TRBV4-2 and TRBJ2-2; D not certain. Trimming cost V 4 bases and J 3 bases, with 15 bases left between them. The CDR3 extends over 16 amino acids. Germline V lookup: CDR1 LGHNA, CDR2 YNFKEQ.

V gene TRBV7-2 combines with J gene TRBJ2-4; the match to TRBD2 covers 7 bases. The CDR3 totals 15 residues. The germline CDR1 and CDR2 sequences are SGHTA and FQGNSA. The trim removed 1 base at V and 4 bases at J, leaving 4 bases unmatched. The CDR3 region has the DNA TGTGCCAGCAGCTTAGGGCCTAGCGGAAAAAACATTCAGTACTTC. It encodes CASSLGPSGKNIQYF.

The J gene is TRBJ1-2, the V gene TRBV19; maybe TRBD1 (5 bases). The length of the CDR3 is 15 residues. Trimming removed 5 bases at V and 4 bases at J, with 17 bases between. The germline V gene encodes CDR1 LNHDA and CDR2 SQIVND (reference sequence). CDR3 DNA sequence: TGTGCCAGTAGTGTCTCCCCACCACAGGCCTATGGCTACACCTTC. Translated: CASSVSPPQAYGYTF.

This clone was counted a single time. V gene TRBV24-1 combines with J gene TRBJ2-1, with TRBD2 matching over 7 bases. The junction had 3 bases not matched to a gene; V was cut back by 3 bases and J by 8 bases. The CDR3 loop spans 13 amino acids. Per germline, CDR1 KGHDR and CDR2 SFDVKD. The CDR3 reads CATSDRTRDEQFF. The CDR3, as DNA: TGTGCCACCAGTGATCGGACTAGGGATGAGCAGTTCTTC.

This clone was picked up a small number of times. The chain links TRBV11-2 to TRBJ2-3, with 7 bases fitting TRBD1. Germline V lookup: CDR1 SGHAT, CDR2 FQNNGV. The ends lost 5 bases at V and 5 bases at J; junction bases unmatched: 10. The CDR3 is made up of 15 amino acids. In nucleotides, the CDR3 is TGTGCCAGCAGCCCAGCAGGGGGAGTTGGAGATACGCAGTATTTT. Encoded protein: CASSPAGGVGDTQYF.

This rearrangement joins TRBV6-5 to TRBJ1-3; D gene ambiguous. The V end lost 11 bases, the J end lost 0 bases, and 14 bases lay between the germline ends. CDR1 is MNHEY, CDR2 SVGAGI, per germline. This CDR3 is 14 amino acids long. CDR3 sequence reads: CALKEQSSGNTIYF. CDR3 DNA: TGTGCCCTAAAGGAGCAGAGCTCTGGAAACACCATATATTTT.

This clone has more than one count but fewer than ten. The chain joins TRBV10-1 to TRBJ1-6; 9 bases fit TRBD1. The CDR3 covers 17 residues. The junction had 15 bases not matched to a gene; V was cut back by 10 bases and J by 5 bases. The V gene's germline CDR1 is WNHNN and CDR2 SYGVQD (reference sequence). The CDR3 protein is CATVPGQGFFDNSPLHF. In DNA, the CDR3 is TGCGCCACCGTCCCGGGACAGGGTTTCTTCGATAATTCACCCCTCCACTTT.

The chain links TRBV5-1 to TRBJ2-1, with TRBD2 matching 8 bases. The CDR3 length is 17 residues. The V segment lost 0 bases and the J segment 6 bases; nucleotides outside the gene matches: 11. The germline gives CDR1 SGHRS, CDR2 YFSETQ. Written as DNA, the CDR3 is TGCGCCAGCAGCTTGGGGAGCGGGAGTCTTCTGGGCAATGAGCAGTTCTTC. It encodes CASSLGSGSLLGNEQFF.

The chain carries TRBV12-3 or TRBV12-4 and TRBJ2-3, with D possibly matching TRBD2 (6 bases). With 5 bases removed from V and 4 bases from J, the gap between germline ends came to 10 bases. This CDR3 contains 13 residues. The CDR3 protein is CASSPGTPDTQYF. CDR3 nucleotide sequence: TGTGCCAGCAGTCCGGGGACTCCAGATACGCAGTATTTT.

The CDR3 nucleotides read TGTGCCACCAGTGATACCACAGGGGGCCAAGAAAAACTGTTTTTT. Protein product: CATSDTTGGQEKLFF. The J gene is TRBJ1-4, the V gene TRBV24-1; 9 bases map to TRBD1. This CDR3 is 15 amino acids long. The V segment lost 3 bases and the J segment 8 bases; nucleotides outside the gene matches: 6. The germline CDR1 and CDR2 sequences are KGHDR and SFDVKD.

CDR3 nucleotide sequence: TGTGCCAGCAGTGACCAGGGGAACTATGGCTACACCTTC. It specifies CASSDQGNYGYTF. The gene calls are TRBV6-1 and TRBJ1-2; D perhaps matches TRBD1 (6 bases). Germline lookup yields CDR1 MNHNS and CDR2 SASEGT. The CDR3 has 13 amino acids. With 3 bases removed from V and 2 bases from J, the gap between germline ends came to 7 bases.

This rearrangement joins TRBV30 to TRBJ2-1; 10 positions match TRBD1. The CDR3 covers 16 residues. Trimming cost V 0 bases and J 6 bases; bases outside gene matches: 8. Germline-derived CDR1 and CDR2 are GTSNPN and SVGIG (reference sequence). CDR3 protein: CAWSVLGQGLLNEQFF. In nucleotides, the CDR3 is TGTGCCTGGAGTGTACTGGGACAGGGGCTACTCAATGAGCAGTTCTTC.

This clone was seen once. The chain carries TRBV6-5 and TRBJ1-2; TRBD1 aligns across 9 bases. The CDR3 sequence is 15 residues long. Germline CDR1 is MNHEY and CDR2 is SVGAGI. The V segment lost 2 bases and the J segment 7 bases; nucleotides outside the gene matches: 8. CDR3 amino acids: CASSYTDRGLGGYTF. CDR3 coding DNA: TGTGCCAGCAGTTACACGGACAGGGGTTTGGGTGGCTACACCTTC.

This sequence joins TRBV2 and TRBJ1-1; perhaps TRBD1 as D (6 bases). This CDR3 spans 14 amino acids. Trimming took off 7 bases at V and 1 base at J, with 13 bases between the two ends. CDR1 and CDR2 (germline): SNHLY, FYNNEI. DNA of the CDR3: TGTGCCAGCATTAGGACAGAACAGAACACTGAAGCTTTCTTT. Its protein is CASIRTEQNTEAFF.

The chain couples TRBV18 to TRBJ2-1; 7 nucleotides align to TRBD1. Germline loops: CDR1 KGHSH, CDR2 LQKENI. The CDR3 is 15 amino acids. J lost 9 bases, V lost 3 bases, and 11 bases had no gene match. The CDR3 is CASSPGTGVQGEQFF. The CDR3 coding sequence is TGTGCCAGCTCACCCGGTACAGGGGTTCAGGGTGAGCAGTTCTTC. The entire variable domain, with the rest obtained from reference TRBV18 and TRBJ2-1, is as follows: NAGVMQNPRHLVRRRGQEARLRCSPMKGHSHVYWYRQLPEEGLKFMVYLQKENIIDESGMPKERFSAEFPKEGPSILRIQQVVRGDSAAYFCASSPGTGVQGEQFFGPGTRLTVL.

The rearrangement uses TRBV5-1 and TRBJ2-7; unclear D gene. In germline, CDR1 is SGHRS, CDR2 YFSETQ. This CDR3 is 16 amino acids long. V lost 0 bases and J lost 0, with 13 bases in between. The CDR3 reads CASSLGRAAASYEQYF. CDR3 coding DNA: TGCGCCAGCAGCTTGGGTCGTGCGGCTGCCTCCTACGAGCAGTACTTC.